Listed below are T cell receptor beta chains from one sample, sequenced in a study of radiotherapy plus CTLA-4 blockade in lung cancer. Produced via immunoSEQ multiplex PCR; TCRdb's table is partial and in-frame only. Of approximately 77,000 clones listed, approximately 80% are singletons. Sequencing was performed on peripheral blood, taken from a patient treated with radiotherapy plus ipilimumab. The receptors derive from a human donor with non-small cell lung cancer who had stable disease on radiotherapy plus ipilimumab. The CDR3 runs from the conserved cysteine through the conserved F or W. A D gene is named only where the DNA matches it firmly. The size entry is marked missing in some rows and otherwise reads once, few, many or a size class.

abundance: few; d_gene: .; j_gene: TRBJ2-1; v_gene: TRBV29-1; CDR3aa: CSLWGDSYNEQFF; CDR3nt: TGCAGCCTGTGGGGGGACTCCTACAATGAGCAGTTCTTC
abundance: .; d_gene: .; j_gene: TRBJ2-1; v_gene: TRBV6-5; CDR3aa: CASSYNTGTSNEQFF; CDR3nt: TGTGCCAGCAGTTACAACACGGGAACTAGTAATGAGCAGTTCTTC
abundance: .; d_gene: .; j_gene: TRBJ1-1; v_gene: TRBV30; CDR3aa: CAWSWTENTEAFF; CDR3nt: TGTGCCTGGAGCTGGACGGAGAACACTGAAGCTTTCTTT
abundance: few; d_gene: .; j_gene: TRBJ2-6; v_gene: TRBV19; CDR3aa: CASTTGRTSGANVLTF; CDR3nt: TGTGCCAGTACGACGGGACGGACCTCTGGGGCCAACGTCCTGACTTTC
abundance: once; d_gene: .; j_gene: TRBJ1-1; v_gene: TRBV19; CDR3aa: CASSRQVGSTEAFF; CDR3nt: TGTGCCAGTAGCAGACAGGTCGGGAGCACTGAAGCTTTCTTT
abundance: .; d_gene: TRBD1; j_gene: TRBJ1-2; v_gene: TRBV9; CDR3aa: CASRDGTAGGYTF; CDR3nt: TGTGCCAGCAGAGACGGGACAGCGGGAGGCTACACCTTC
abundance: once; d_gene: TRBD1; j_gene: TRBJ2-2; v_gene: TRBV15; CDR3aa: CATSRELQGADTGELFF; CDR3nt: TGTGCCACCAGCCGCGAATTACAGGGGGCGGACACCGGGGAGCTGTTTTTT
abundance: .; d_gene: .; j_gene: TRBJ1-6; v_gene: TRBV18; CDR3aa: CASSPRGLGNSPLHF; CDR3nt: TGTGCCAGCTCACCACGGGGGTTGGGGAATTCACCCCTCCACTTT
abundance: .; d_gene: .; j_gene: TRBJ2-7; v_gene: TRBV27; CDR3aa: CASSLKRGLEYEQYF; CDR3nt: TGTGCCAGCAGTTTAAAGAGGGGCCTGGAGTACGAGCAGTACTTC
abundance: .; d_gene: .; j_gene: TRBJ2-7; v_gene: TRBV6-1; CDR3aa: CASSQGQYEQYF; CDR3nt: TGTGCCAGCAGCCAGGGTCAGTACGAGCAGTACTTC
abundance: .; d_gene: .; j_gene: TRBJ1-2; v_gene: TRBV9; CDR3aa: CASSPDPISGYTF; CDR3nt: TGTGCCAGCAGTCCTGATCCGATATCTGGCTACACCTTC
abundance: once; d_gene: TRBD1; j_gene: TRBJ2-5; v_gene: TRBV9; CDR3aa: CASKAGTGVQETQYF; CDR3nt: TGTGCCAGCAAAGCGGGGACAGGGGTTCAAGAGACCCAGTACTTC
abundance: .; d_gene: .; j_gene: TRBJ2-3; v_gene: TRBV27; CDR3aa: CATSGGSTDTQYF; CDR3nt: TGTGCCACCTCCGGGGGTAGTACGGATACGCAGTATTTT
abundance: .; d_gene: .; j_gene: TRBJ2-3; v_gene: TRBV7-9; CDR3aa: CASSSQGTTTDTQYF; CDR3nt: TGTGCCAGCAGCTCGCAGGGGACCACCACAGATACGCAGTATTTT
abundance: once; d_gene: .; j_gene: TRBJ1-1; v_gene: TRBV5-1; CDR3aa: CASSLAGGNTEAFF; CDR3nt: TGCGCCAGCAGCTTGGCGGGCGGGAACACTGAAGCTTTCTTT
abundance: .; d_gene: TRBD2; j_gene: TRBJ2-2; v_gene: TRBV28; CDR3aa: CASSSTYTSGRDTGELFF; CDR3nt: TGTGCCAGCAGTTCTACCTACACTAGCGGGAGGGACACCGGGGAGCTGTTTTTT
abundance: .; d_gene: .; j_gene: TRBJ2-5; v_gene: TRBV11-3; CDR3aa: CASSLGTIGQETQYF; CDR3nt: TGTGCCAGCAGCTTAGGGACTATCGGCCAGGAGACCCAGTACTTC
abundance: .; d_gene: .; j_gene: TRBJ2-7; v_gene: TRBV6-6; CDR3aa: CASSFRRSSYRQYF; CDR3nt: TGTGCCAGCAGTTTTCGGCGGTCCTCCTACAGGCAGTACTTC
abundance: .; d_gene: .; j_gene: TRBJ1-5; v_gene: TRBV30; CDR3aa: CAWRGGGNQPQHF; CDR3nt: TGTGCCTGGAGAGGAGGGGGCAATCAGCCCCAGCATTTT
abundance: .; d_gene: TRBD2; j_gene: TRBJ2-7; v_gene: TRBV23-1; CDR3aa: CASSHTSGGFYEQYF; CDR3nt: TGCGCCAGCAGTCATACTAGCGGGGGCTTTTACGAGCAGTACTTC
abundance: .; d_gene: .; j_gene: TRBJ2-2; v_gene: TRBV5-5; CDR3aa: CASSFISHNTGELFF; CDR3nt: TGTGCCAGCAGCTTTATCTCCCATAACACCGGGGAGCTGTTTTTT
abundance: .; d_gene: .; j_gene: TRBJ2-2; v_gene: TRBV27; CDR3aa: CASRTLANTGELFF; CDR3nt: TGTGCCAGCAGAACACTAGCGAACACCGGGGAGCTGTTTTTT
abundance: once; d_gene: .; j_gene: TRBJ2-7; v_gene: TRBV29-1; CDR3aa: CSVDGGGKSYEQYF; CDR3nt: TGCAGCGTTGATGGGGGCGGAAAGTCGTACGAGCAGTACTTC
abundance: .; d_gene: TRBD2; j_gene: TRBJ2-3; v_gene: TRBV6-5; CDR3aa: CASSFLAGGEDTQYF; CDR3nt: TGTGCCAGCAGTTTCCTAGCGGGAGGGGAAGATACGCAGTATTTT
abundance: .; d_gene: TRBD1; j_gene: TRBJ1-2; v_gene: TRBV5-5; CDR3aa: CASSLRQGALYGYTF; CDR3nt: TGTGCCAGCAGCCTCCGACAGGGGGCTTTGTATGGCTACACCTTC
abundance: .; d_gene: .; j_gene: TRBJ1-5; v_gene: TRBV4-2; CDR3aa: CASSPGTASNQPQHF; CDR3nt: TGTGCCAGCAGCCCAGGGACGGCAAGCAATCAGCCCCAGCATTTT
abundance: .; d_gene: TRBD1; j_gene: TRBJ2-7; v_gene: TRBV5-1; CDR3aa: CASSEEGQPPYEQYF; CDR3nt: TGCGCCAGCAGCGAAGAGGGACAGCCCCCCTACGAGCAGTACTTC
abundance: .; d_gene: TRBD1; j_gene: TRBJ2-6; v_gene: TRBV27; CDR3aa: CASRSPGQLQSGANVLTF; CDR3nt: TGTGCCAGCAGGAGCCCGGGACAGCTACAATCTGGGGCCAACGTCCTGACTTTC
abundance: .; d_gene: TRBD2; j_gene: TRBJ2-2; v_gene: TRBV5-1; CDR3aa: CASSSALAGGPDTGELFF; CDR3nt: TGCGCCAGCAGCTCCGCGCTAGCGGGAGGGCCCGACACCGGGGAGCTGTTTTTT
abundance: .; d_gene: .; j_gene: TRBJ2-7; v_gene: TRBV11-2; CDR3aa: CASSHLADGLYEQYF; CDR3nt: TGTGCCAGCAGCCACCTCGCGGACGGACTCTACGAGCAGTACTTC
abundance: .; d_gene: .; j_gene: TRBJ2-7; v_gene: TRBV27; CDR3aa: CASSETGKGYEQYF; CDR3nt: TGTGCCAGCAGTGAAACGGGGAAAGGGTACGAGCAGTACTTC
abundance: few; d_gene: .; j_gene: TRBJ1-2; v_gene: TRBV19; CDR3aa: CASEGTAVRDPGYTF; CDR3nt: TGTGCCAGTGAGGGTACAGCCGTTAGAGATCCGGGCTACACCTTC
abundance: .; d_gene: .; j_gene: TRBJ1-1; v_gene: TRBV18; CDR3aa: CASSPNGGGTEAFF; CDR3nt: TGTGCCAGCTCACCAAATGGGGGTGGCACTGAAGCTTTCTTT
abundance: .; d_gene: TRBD1; j_gene: TRBJ2-1; v_gene: TRBV29-1; CDR3aa: CSVEDRGLYNEQFF; CDR3nt: TGCAGCGTGGAGGACAGGGGGCTGTATAATGAGCAGTTCTTC
abundance: .; d_gene: TRBD2; j_gene: TRBJ2-3; v_gene: TRBV29-1; CDR3aa: CSAPGSGGTPTDTQYF; CDR3nt: TGCAGCGCTCCGGGGAGCGGGGGGACACCCACAGATACGCAGTATTTT
abundance: .; d_gene: .; j_gene: TRBJ1-5; v_gene: TRBV6-5; CDR3aa: CASRPSVRVSQPQHF; CDR3nt: TGTGCCAGCAGGCCTTCGGTCAGGGTCAGTCAGCCCCAGCATTTT
abundance: .; d_gene: .; j_gene: TRBJ2-5; v_gene: TRBV11-2; CDR3aa: CASSSARGSQETQYF; CDR3nt: TGTGCCAGCAGCTCCGCGCGAGGCTCTCAAGAGACCCAGTACTTC
abundance: .; d_gene: .; j_gene: TRBJ1-5; v_gene: TRBV6-6; CDR3aa: CASRFEGSNQPQHF; CDR3nt: TGTGCCAGCAGGTTCGAGGGGAGCAATCAGCCCCAGCATTTT
abundance: .; d_gene: TRBD2; j_gene: TRBJ2-3; v_gene: TRBV13; CDR3aa: CASSDSGLAGTDTQYF; CDR3nt: TGTGCCAGCAGCGACTCGGGACTAGCGGGGACAGATACGCAGTATTTT
abundance: .; d_gene: TRBD2; j_gene: TRBJ2-3; v_gene: TRBV10-1; CDR3aa: CASSRTSGRGPSTDTQYF; CDR3nt: TGCGCCAGCAGTAGGACTAGCGGGAGAGGACCTAGCACAGATACGCAGTATTTT
abundance: .; d_gene: .; j_gene: TRBJ2-2; v_gene: TRBV9; CDR3aa: CASSVVSGTGELFF; CDR3nt: TGTGCCAGCAGCGTAGTCTCGGGAACCGGGGAGCTGTTTTTT